Described below is a single T cell receptor beta chain sequence and its context. Its antigen remains unknown. This sample was taken from a study of T cell responses to AZD1222 COVID-19 vaccine. Profiling relied on immunoSEQ multiplex PCR, and the TCRdb table lists in-frame clones only, not all of them. The profile shows 100,000 to 150,000 clones, about 87% of them singletons. The CDR3 sequence is 16 residues long. Germline loops: CDR1 SGHRS, CDR2 YFSETQ. V was shortened by 4 bases and J by 4 bases, with 20 bases between the two germline ends. Study findings and constraints: After the peak T cell response, and only then, were repertoires sampled. Increased Spike-specific TCR breadth and depth were observed after two AZD1222 doses. At study baseline, merely a handful of AZD1222 recipients were seropositive.

The chain carries TRBV5-1 and TRBJ1-2, with a possible D match to TRBD1 (6 bases). Sequencing was performed on peripheral blood, taken on day 0 of AZD1222 vaccination. This TCR came from an adult in good health. Written as DNA, the CDR3 is TGCGCCAGCAGCCCCGGTGGGGGGCTCCGCTCCTATGGCTACACCTTC. Translation: CASSPGGGLRSYGYTF.